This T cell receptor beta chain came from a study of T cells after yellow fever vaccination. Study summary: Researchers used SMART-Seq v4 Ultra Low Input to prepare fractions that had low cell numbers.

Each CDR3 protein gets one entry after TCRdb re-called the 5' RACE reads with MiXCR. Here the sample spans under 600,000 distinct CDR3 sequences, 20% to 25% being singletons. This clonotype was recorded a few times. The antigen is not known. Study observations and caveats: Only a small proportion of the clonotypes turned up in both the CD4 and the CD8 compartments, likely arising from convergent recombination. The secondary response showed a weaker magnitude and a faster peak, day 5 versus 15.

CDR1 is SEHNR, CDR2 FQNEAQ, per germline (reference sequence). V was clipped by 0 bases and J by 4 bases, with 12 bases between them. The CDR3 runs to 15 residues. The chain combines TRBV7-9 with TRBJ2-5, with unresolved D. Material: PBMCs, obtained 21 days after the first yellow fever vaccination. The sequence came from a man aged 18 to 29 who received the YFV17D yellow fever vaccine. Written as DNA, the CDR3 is TGTGCCAGCAGCTTAGCTTGGAAGGGTCGAGAGACCCAGTACTTC. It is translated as CASSLAWKGRETQYF.